This T cell receptor (beta chain) originates from a study of CD8+ T cells in alopecia areata. Germline values: CDR1 SEHNR, CDR2 FQNEAQ (reference sequence). The CDR3 length is 12 residues. Remarks on this clone: What it binds is unknown.

Study-level findings and limits: Scalp samples also yield sequences from resident alphabeta T cells of normal skin.

TCR sequencing used cDNA made by reverse transcription of extracted RNA. TCRdb's copy holds only in-frame clones and misses some; the assay was immunoSEQ multiplex PCR. Counted here are 60,000 to 65,000 clones, around 47% occurring once; the ten biggest clones make up about 53%. Sequencing was carried out using NKG2D-low CD8+ T cells sorted from blood. The TCR sequence derives from a human donor with alopecia areata. The chain employs TRBV7-9 and TRBJ2-3, with D maybe TRBD2 (5 bases). This CDR3 reads CAGRTGTDTQYF. The CDR3 bases are TGTGCTGGCAGGACGGGGACAGATACGCAGTATTTT.